What follows are 21 T cell receptor beta chains derived from one specimen sequenced in a study of spatial heterogeneity in lung cancer. Time point here: sample taken at primary tumor resection. The sequenced material consisted of unsorted whole RNA from tumor, nontumor lung or frozen PBMC. From the 5' RACE reads, TCRdb called clonotypes with MiXCR, one entry per CDR3 protein. The table records roughly 11,000 distinct CDR3 sequences, over 3% of them present only once. Source: PBMCs, taken at surgery. The receptor set was obtained from a female donor with early-stage non-small cell lung cancer.

The sample holds a few counts of this clonotype. Because this beta chain is a stray read in a library intended to capture alpha chains, its abundance should not be given much weight. The chain links TRBV5-1 to TRBJ2-7; 7 bases match TRBD2. The germline CDR1 and CDR2 sequences are SGHRS and YFSETQ. The CDR3 consists of 14 residues. The ends lost 0 bases at V and 3 bases at J; junction bases unmatched: 3. The CDR3 loop reads CASSLDPSGYEQYF. DNA of the CDR3: TGCGCCAGCAGCTTGGATCCTAGCGGCTACGAGCAGTACTTC.

This clonotype was seen at least ten times. Being off target in a library aimed at alpha chains, this beta chain has a size of little meaning. The chain recombines TRBV28 with TRBJ2-7; TRBD1 matches 8 bases. The V segment lost 6 bases and the J segment 2 bases; nucleotides outside the gene matches: 9. From germline, CDR1 is MDHEN and CDR2 SYDVKM. CDR3 size: 15 residues. The CDR3 nucleotides are TGTGCCAGCAGCTACAGGGGGAGATATGCCTACGAGCAGTACTTC. It specifies CASSYRGRYAYEQYF.

By sample fraction, this clonotype is medium-sized. For a library built for alpha chains, this beta chain is a stray read; little rests on its size. The CDR3 sequence is CASSFGPPDNQPQHF. The CDR3 DNA reads as TGTGCCAGCAGCTTTGGACCGCCGGACAATCAGCCCCAGCATTTT. The V gene is TRBV7-9, the J gene TRBJ1-5; D gene unclear. With 3 bases removed from V and 3 bases from J, the gap between germline ends came to 12 bases. In germline, CDR1 is SEHNR, CDR2 FQNEAQ (reference sequence). The CDR3 totals 15 residues.

Ten or more counts support this clonotype. Since the library was made to target alpha chains, this beta chain is a stray read and its abundance is not meaningful. The V gene is TRBV6-6, the J gene TRBJ2-5; 7 nucleotides line up with TRBD1. Per the germline V gene, CDR1 is MNHNY and CDR2 is SVGAGI (reference sequence). The CDR3 loop spans 15 amino acids. The J segment lost 4 bases and the V segment lost 3 bases, leaving 8 bases of the junction unmatched. The CDR3 region is CASSYWGQNGETQYF. CDR3 bases: TGTGCCAGCAGTTATTGGGGACAGAACGGAGAGACCCAGTACTTC.

This clonotype was counted at least ten times. This beta chain came through as a stray read in a library set up for alpha chains, and its size says little. The chain uses TRBV20-1 and TRBJ2-3; 7 nucleotides line up with TRBD2. The CDR3 contains 14 residues. Per the germline V gene, CDR1 is DFQATT and CDR2 is SNEGSKA (reference sequence). The J segment lost 2 bases and the V segment lost 3 bases, leaving 5 bases of the junction unmatched. CDR3 sequence: CSASLAGVTDTQYF. The CDR3 nucleotides read TGCAGTGCTAGTCTCGCGGGGGTCACAGATACGCAGTATTTT.

This clonotype was found many times. Found in a library prepared for alpha chains, this beta chain is an off-target read, and its abundance has little meaning. The rearrangement joins TRBV10-2 to TRBJ2-6; D may be TRBD1 (5 bases). This CDR3 is built from 21 residues. Per the germline V gene, CDR1 is WSHSY and CDR2 is SAAADI. Trimming cost V 3 bases and J 1 base, with 25 bases left between them. The CDR3 is CASSETGSIGSQHSGANVLTF. The CDR3 DNA sequence: TGCGCCAGCAGTGAAACAGGAAGCATTGGTTCTCAGCATTCTGGGGCCAACGTCCTGACTTTC.

This clonotype was recorded at least ten times. This beta chain was picked up by a library intended for alpha chains and is off target, so its count carries little meaning. V and J are TRBV7-2 and TRBJ2-3; either TRBD1 or TRBD2 may supply D (5 bases each). V lost 1 base to trimming and J lost 8 bases, with 16 bases between them. The CDR3 has 15 residues. Per the germline V gene, CDR1 is SGHTA and CDR2 is FQGNSA. This CDR3 reads CASSLEGTPLVTQYF. CDR3 nucleotide sequence: TGTGCCAGCAGCTTAGAAGGGACGCCGCTGGTTACGCAGTATTTT.

This clonotype was found many times. This beta chain represents an off-target read in a library built for alpha chains; its size is of limited meaning. The V and J genes are TRBV7-6 and TRBJ1-1; 8 bases are shared with TRBD1. Trimming took 1 base from V and 4 from J; bases not matched to a gene: 2. The CDR3 loop spans 14 amino acids. In germline, CDR1 is SGHVS, CDR2 FNYEAQ. CDR3 sequence (DNA): TGTGCCAGCAGCTTAGGCAGGGGGCCCACTGAAGCTTTCTTT. Residues: CASSLGRGPTEAFF. Drawing the rest from reference TRBV7-6 and TRBJ1-1, the complete variable domain is GAGVSQSPRYKVTKRGQDVALRCDPISGHVSLYWYRQALGQGPEFLTYFNYEAQQDKSGLPNDRFSAERPEGSISTLTIQRTEQRDSAMYRCASSLGRGPTEAFFGQGTRLTVV.

Judged by abundance, this clonotype is medium-sized. This beta chain represents an off-target read in a library built for alpha chains; its size is of limited meaning. Here the CDR3 DNA reads TGCGCCAGCAGCTACGGGGCTAGGGAGACCCAGTACTTC. It yields the protein CASSYGARETQYF. The chain combines TRBV5-1 with TRBJ2-5; possibly TRBD1 or TRBD2 for D (5 bases each). Germline CDR1 and CDR2: SGHRS and YFSETQ. Trimming left V 3 bases short and J 5 bases short, with 11 bases between. This CDR3 comprises 13 residues. Complete variable domain (other parts from reference TRBV5-1 and TRBJ2-5): KAGVTQTPRYLIKTRGQQVTLSCSPISGHRSVSWYQQTPGQGLQFLFEYFSETQRNKGNFPGRFSGRQFSNSRSEMNVSTLELGDSALYLCASSYGARETQYFGPGTRLLVL.

For this clonotype: This beta chain is a stray read from a library made for alpha chains; its abundance is not meaningful. This chain joins TRBV6-2 or TRBV6-3 and TRBJ2-7; D is uncertain. V dropped 5 bases and J dropped 6 bases, with 20 bases sitting between them. This CDR3 has 15 amino acids. CDR1 MNHEY and CDR2 SVGEGT come from the germline V gene. In nucleotides, the CDR3 is TGTGCCAGCAGTCGAGGCGGAAGACCTATAGGCGAGCAGTACTTC. Its protein is CASSRGGRPIGEQYF.

Points on this clonotype: The size of this beta chain means little, since it is a stray read in a library made for alpha chains. The chain is built from TRBV9 and TRBJ2-5; 14 bases agree with TRBD2. J gave up 9 bases and V 0 bases, and 7 bases lay outside the gene matches. The CDR3 length is 16 residues. Germline CDR1 SGDLS, CDR2 YYNGEE. The CDR3 spells CASSVAGGLAGASQYF. CDR3 DNA sequence: TGTGCCAGCAGCGTAGCCGGGGGACTAGCGGGAGCATCCCAGTACTTC.

This clonotype was observed many times. Since the library was made to target alpha chains, this beta chain is a stray read and its abundance is not meaningful. The chain is built from TRBV4-3 and TRBJ2-7, with a possible D match to TRBD2 (5 bases). CDR3 size: 16 residues. Per germline, CDR1 LGHNA and CDR2 YSLEER. With 2 bases removed from V and 7 bases from J, the gap between germline ends came to 21 bases. CDR3 sequence: CASSQMGFADRGEQYF. CDR3 nucleotides: TGCGCCAGCAGCCAAATGGGCTTTGCGGATCGGGGAGAGCAGTACTTC.

In its sample, this clonotype was seen many times. This beta chain is off target for a library built for alpha chains, so its abundance means little. The chain joins TRBV20-1 to TRBJ2-5; D is uncertain. V lost 4 bases and J lost 3, with 12 bases in between. In germline, CDR1 is DFQATT, CDR2 SNEGSKA (reference sequence). There are 13 residues in the CDR3. CDR3 in DNA: TGCAGTGCTATTTCGCAGGAAAAAGAGACCCAGTACTTC. Its translation: CSAISQEKETQYF.

This clonotype was seen repeatedly, ten times or more. Little can be read into the size of this beta chain, an off-target read in a library designed for alpha chains. The J gene is TRBJ2-2, the V gene TRBV27; 11 positions agree with TRBD2. With V trimmed by 3 bases and J by 4 bases, 1 base remained unmatched. Per germline, CDR1 MNHEY and CDR2 SMNVEV (reference sequence). The CDR3 length is 15 residues. CDR3 DNA: TGTGCCAGCAGTTTTGGACTAGCGGGCACCGGGGAGCTGTTTTTT. Translated, it gives CASSFGLAGTGELFF.

The sample holds many counts of this clonotype. For a library built for alpha chains, this beta chain is a stray read; little rests on its size. The chain links TRBV23-1 to TRBJ2-7; TRBD1 is a possible D gene (7 bases). TRBV23-1 is an ORF, with its function uncertain. The CDR3 is 16 residues long. Trimming removed 0 bases at V and 3 bases at J, with 15 bases between. CDR3 DNA: TGCGCCAGCAGTCAATCGAAAGACAGGGACTTCTACGAGCAGTACTTC. Protein product: CASSQSKDRDFYEQYF.

This clonotype was observed at least ten times. This beta chain is off target for a library built for alpha chains, so its abundance means little. This chain joins TRBV4-3 and TRBJ2-7; D is perhaps TRBD1 (6 bases). The CDR3 is made up of 13 amino acids. Trimming took 3 bases from V and 2 from J, leaving 8 bases between them. The germline V gene has CDR1 LGHNA and CDR2 YSLEER. The CDR3 sequence: CASSQNRAYEQYF. As DNA, the CDR3 is TGCGCCAGCAGCCAGAACAGGGCCTACGAGCAGTACTTC.

This clonotype has ten or more counts. Since it is a stray read in a library aimed at alpha chains, this beta chain has a size that is not meaningful. The rearrangement joins TRBV7-2 to TRBJ2-5; D might be TRBD2 (8 bases). The CDR3 contains 16 residues. Trimming cost V 1 base and J 9 bases, with 21 bases left between them. Germline loops: CDR1 SGHTA, CDR2 FQGNSA. The CDR3 nucleotides read TGTGCCAGCAGCTTAGTAGCGGGACAGACCCTCGGGGCCCAGTACTTC. Translation: CASSLVAGQTLGAQYF.

This clonotype was seen a handful of times. This beta chain is off target for a library built for alpha chains, so its abundance means little. V is TRBV7-9 and J is TRBJ2-1; no clear D gene. V was cut by 1 base and J by 8 bases, with 18 bases left in between. The CDR3 covers 16 residues. Per germline, CDR1 SEHNR and CDR2 FQNEAQ (reference sequence). The CDR3 DNA reads TGTGCCAGCAGCTTAGAAGTGGCGTACCCTGGGGATGAGCAGTTCTTC. Translating gives CASSLEVAYPGDEQFF.

Remarks on this clonotype: This beta chain appears as a stray read in a library generated for alpha chains; its size is not informative. CDR3 amino acids: CASVGTSEYNEQFF. CDR3 DNA sequence: TGTGCCAGCGTTGGGACTAGCGAGTACAATGAGCAGTTCTTC. The rearrangement joins TRBV12-3 or TRBV12-4 to TRBJ2-1; 10 nucleotides line up with TRBD2. V trimming: 8 bases; J trimming: 4 bases; junction bases outside the gene matches: 5. This CDR3 spans 14 amino acids.

In the case of this clonotype: This beta chain represents an off-target read in a library built for alpha chains; its size is of limited meaning. V gene TRBV7-2 combines with J gene TRBJ2-7, with D possibly matching TRBD2 (6 bases). The germline CDR1 and CDR2 sequences are SGHTA and FQGNSA. V was clipped by 4 bases and J by 3 bases, with 13 bases between them. The CDR3 has 14 residues. CDR3 loop: CASSSKMTSYEQYF. The DNA for the CDR3 is TGTGCCAGCAGCTCTAAGATGACTAGCTACGAGCAGTACTTC.

Note on this clonotype: A much larger clone differs by one base, so this may be a read error. This beta chain is off target for a library built for alpha chains, so its abundance means little. CDR3 in DNA: TGCGCCAGCAACCAAGTTGGCAGGACAGATACGCAGTATTTT. This encodes CASNQVGRTDTQYF. The chain employs TRBV4-3 and TRBJ2-3; D not certain. From germline, CDR1 is LGHNA and CDR2 YSLEER. The CDR3 totals 14 residues.